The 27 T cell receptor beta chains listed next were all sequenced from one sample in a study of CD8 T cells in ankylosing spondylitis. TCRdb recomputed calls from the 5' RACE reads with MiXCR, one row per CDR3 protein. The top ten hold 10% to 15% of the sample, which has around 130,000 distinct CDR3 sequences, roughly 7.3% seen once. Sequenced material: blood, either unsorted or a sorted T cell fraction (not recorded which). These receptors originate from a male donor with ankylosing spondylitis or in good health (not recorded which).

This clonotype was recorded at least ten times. The DNA for the CDR3 is TGCGCCAGCAGCCCCGGCCCGGGACGGCAAAATGAAAAACTGTTTTTT. Translation gives CASSPGPGRQNEKLFF. The chain recombines TRBV5-1 with TRBJ1-4; weak D call: TRBD1 (5 bases). With 4 bases removed from V and 5 bases from J, the gap between germline ends came to 18 bases. This CDR3 region has 16 residues. CDR1 is SGHRS and CDR2 is YFSETQ in the germline V gene.

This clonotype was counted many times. The CDR3 bases are TGTGCCAGCAGCCACGGGTACAGAACCTCATCCTACGAGCAGTACTTC. Its protein is CASSHGYRTSSYEQYF. The genes are TRBV6-1 and TRBJ2-7; D gene uncertain. V dropped 6 bases and J dropped 1 base, with 19 bases sitting between them. The CDR3 covers 16 residues. CDR1 is MNHNS and CDR2 is SASEGT in the germline V gene.

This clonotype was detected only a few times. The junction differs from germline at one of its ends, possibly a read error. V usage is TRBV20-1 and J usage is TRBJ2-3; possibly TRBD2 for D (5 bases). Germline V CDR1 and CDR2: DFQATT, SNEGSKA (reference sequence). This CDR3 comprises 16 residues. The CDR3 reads CCAFDFGKGSTDTQYF. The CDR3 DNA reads TGCTGTGCTTTTGACTTCGGGAAAGGGAGCACAGATACGCAGTATTTT.

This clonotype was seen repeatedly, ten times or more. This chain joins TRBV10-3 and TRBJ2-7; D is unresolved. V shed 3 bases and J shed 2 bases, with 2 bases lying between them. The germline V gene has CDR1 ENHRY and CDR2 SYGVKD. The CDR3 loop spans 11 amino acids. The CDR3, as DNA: TGTGCCATCAGTGACACCTACGAGCAGTACTTC. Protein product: CAISDTYEQYF.

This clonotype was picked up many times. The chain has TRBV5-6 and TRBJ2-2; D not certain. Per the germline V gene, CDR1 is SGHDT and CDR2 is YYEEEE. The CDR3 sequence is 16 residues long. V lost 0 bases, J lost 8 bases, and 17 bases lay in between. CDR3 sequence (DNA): TGTGCCAGCAGCTTGGTGGGCGGAACCTTTCTTGGGGAGCTGTTTTTT. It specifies CASSLVGGTFLGELFF.

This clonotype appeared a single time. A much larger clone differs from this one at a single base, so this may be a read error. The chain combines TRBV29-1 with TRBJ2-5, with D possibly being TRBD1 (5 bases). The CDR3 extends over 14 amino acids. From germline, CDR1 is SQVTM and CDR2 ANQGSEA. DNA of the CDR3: TGCAGCGTTGAAGCCAGGGTATCGGTGGAGACCCCGTACTTC. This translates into CSVEARVSVETPYF.

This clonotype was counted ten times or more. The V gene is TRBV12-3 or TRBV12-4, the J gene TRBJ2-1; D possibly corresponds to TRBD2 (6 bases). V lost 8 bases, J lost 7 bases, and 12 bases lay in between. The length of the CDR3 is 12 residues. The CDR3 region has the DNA TGTGCCAGCCAGGGACTTCGGAATGAGCAGTTCTTC. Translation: CASQGLRNEQFF.

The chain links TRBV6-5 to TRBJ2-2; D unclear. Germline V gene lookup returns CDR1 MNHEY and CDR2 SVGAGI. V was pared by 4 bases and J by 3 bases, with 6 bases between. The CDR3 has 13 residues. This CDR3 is CASSSIDTGELFF. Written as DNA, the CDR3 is TGTGCCAGCAGTTCTATCGACACCGGGGAGCTGTTTTTT.

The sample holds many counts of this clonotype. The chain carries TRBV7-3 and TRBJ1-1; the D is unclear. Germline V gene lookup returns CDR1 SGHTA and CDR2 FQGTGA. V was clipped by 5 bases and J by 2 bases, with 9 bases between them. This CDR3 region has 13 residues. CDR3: CASSTQENTEAFF. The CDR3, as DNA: TGTGCCAGCAGCACCCAGGAAAACACTGAAGCTTTCTTT.

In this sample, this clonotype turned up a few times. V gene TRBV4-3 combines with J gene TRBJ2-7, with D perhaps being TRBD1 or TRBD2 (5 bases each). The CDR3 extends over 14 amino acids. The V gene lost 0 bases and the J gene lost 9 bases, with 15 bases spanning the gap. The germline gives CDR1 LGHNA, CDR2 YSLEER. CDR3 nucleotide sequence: TGCGCCAGCAGCCAAGATTCGGGGCGGCCCCGGCAGTACTTC. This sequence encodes CASSQDSGRPRQYF.

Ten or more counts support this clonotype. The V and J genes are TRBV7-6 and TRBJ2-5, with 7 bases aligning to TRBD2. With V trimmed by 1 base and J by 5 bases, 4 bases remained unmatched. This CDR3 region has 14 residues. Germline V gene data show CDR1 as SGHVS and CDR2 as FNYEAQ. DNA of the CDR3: TGTGCCAGCAGCTTAGGTACTAGCGTGGAGACCCAGTACTTC. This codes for CASSLGTSVETQYF.

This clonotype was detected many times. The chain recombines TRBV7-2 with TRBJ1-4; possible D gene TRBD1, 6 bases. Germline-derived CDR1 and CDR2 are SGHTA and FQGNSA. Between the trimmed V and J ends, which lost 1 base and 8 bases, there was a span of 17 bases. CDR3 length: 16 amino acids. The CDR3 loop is CASSLGGWTVGEKLFF. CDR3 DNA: TGTGCCAGCAGCTTAGGCGGTTGGACAGTAGGGGAAAAACTGTTTTTT.

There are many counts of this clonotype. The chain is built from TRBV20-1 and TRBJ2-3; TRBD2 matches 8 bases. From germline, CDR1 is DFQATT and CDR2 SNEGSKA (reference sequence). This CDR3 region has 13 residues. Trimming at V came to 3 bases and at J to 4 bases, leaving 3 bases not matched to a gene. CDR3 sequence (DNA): TGCAGTGCTAGGAAACTAGCGGCAGATACGCAGTATTTT. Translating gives CSARKLAADTQYF.

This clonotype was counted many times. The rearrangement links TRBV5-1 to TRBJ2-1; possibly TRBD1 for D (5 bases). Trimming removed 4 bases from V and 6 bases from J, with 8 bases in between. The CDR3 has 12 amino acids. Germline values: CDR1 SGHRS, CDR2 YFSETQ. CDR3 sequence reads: CASSPGSNEQFF. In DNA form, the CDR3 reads TGCGCCAGCAGCCCAGGGTCCAATGAGCAGTTCTTC.

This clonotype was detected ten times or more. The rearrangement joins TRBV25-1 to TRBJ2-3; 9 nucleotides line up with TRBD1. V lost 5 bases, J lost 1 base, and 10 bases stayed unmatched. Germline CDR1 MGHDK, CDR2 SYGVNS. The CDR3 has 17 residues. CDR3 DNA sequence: TGTGCCAGCAGTCCTCACGTGAGGACAGGGGGCACAGATACGCAGTATTTT. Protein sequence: CASSPHVRTGGTDTQYF.

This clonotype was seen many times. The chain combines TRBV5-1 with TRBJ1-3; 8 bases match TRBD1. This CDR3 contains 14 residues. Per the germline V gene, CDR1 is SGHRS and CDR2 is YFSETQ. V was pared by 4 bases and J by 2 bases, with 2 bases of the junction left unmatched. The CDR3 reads CASSGQGAGNTIYF. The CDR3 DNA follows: TGCGCCAGCAGCGGACAGGGTGCTGGAAACACCATATATTTT.

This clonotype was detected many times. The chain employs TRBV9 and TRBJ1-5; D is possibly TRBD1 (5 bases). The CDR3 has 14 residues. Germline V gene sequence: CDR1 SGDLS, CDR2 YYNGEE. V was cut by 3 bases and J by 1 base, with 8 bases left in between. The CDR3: CASSGGSSNQPQHF. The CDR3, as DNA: TGTGCCAGCAGCGGGGGGAGCAGCAATCAGCCCCAGCATTTT.

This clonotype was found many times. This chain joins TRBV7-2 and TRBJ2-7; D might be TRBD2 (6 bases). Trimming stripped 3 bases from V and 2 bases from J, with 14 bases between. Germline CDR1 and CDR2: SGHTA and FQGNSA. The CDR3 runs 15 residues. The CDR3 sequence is CASSFRDSRAYEQYF. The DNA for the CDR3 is TGTGCCAGCAGCTTCCGGGACTCCAGGGCCTACGAGCAGTACTTC.

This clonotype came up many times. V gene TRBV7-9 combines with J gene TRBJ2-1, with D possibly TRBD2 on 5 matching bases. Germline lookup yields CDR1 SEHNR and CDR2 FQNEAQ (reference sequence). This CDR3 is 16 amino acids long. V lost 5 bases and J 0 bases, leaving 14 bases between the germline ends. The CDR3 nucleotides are TGTGCCAGCAGCGAGCGGCGGGTCAACTCCTACAATGAGCAGTTCTTC. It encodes CASSERRVNSYNEQFF. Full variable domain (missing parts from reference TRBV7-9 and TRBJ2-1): DTGVSQNPRHKITKRGQNVTFRCDPISEHNRLYWYRQTLGQGPEFLTYFQNEAQLEKSRLLSDRFSAERPKGSFSTLEIQRTEQGDSAMYLCASSERRVNSYNEQFFGPGTRLTVL.

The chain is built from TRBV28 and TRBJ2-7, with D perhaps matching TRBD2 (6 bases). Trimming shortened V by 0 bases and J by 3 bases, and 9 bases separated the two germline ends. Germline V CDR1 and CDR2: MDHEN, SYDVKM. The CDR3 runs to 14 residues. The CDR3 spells CASSLWSSGYEQYF. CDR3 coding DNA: TGTGCCAGCAGTTTATGGAGTAGCGGCTACGAGCAGTACTTC. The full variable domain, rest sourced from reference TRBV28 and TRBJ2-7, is DVKVTQSSRYLVKRTGEKVFLECVQDMDHENMFWYRQDPGLGLRLIYFSYDVKMKEKGDIPEGYSVSREKKERFSLILESASTNQTSMYLCASSLWSSGYEQYFGPGTRLTVT.

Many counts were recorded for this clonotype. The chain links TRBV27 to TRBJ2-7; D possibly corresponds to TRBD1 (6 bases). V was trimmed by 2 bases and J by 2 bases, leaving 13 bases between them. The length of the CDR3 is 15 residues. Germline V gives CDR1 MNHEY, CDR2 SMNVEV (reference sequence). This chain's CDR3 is CASSLRAGAPYEQYF. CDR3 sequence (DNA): TGTGCCAGCAGTTTAAGAGCAGGGGCCCCCTACGAGCAGTACTTC.

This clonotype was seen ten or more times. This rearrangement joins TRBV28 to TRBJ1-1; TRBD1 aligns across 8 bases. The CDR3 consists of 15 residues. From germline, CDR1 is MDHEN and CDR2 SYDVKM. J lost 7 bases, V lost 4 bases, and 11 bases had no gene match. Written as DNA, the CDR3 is TGTGCCAGCAGTTATCCGGCAGGGGGCAGGGATGAAGCTTTCTTT. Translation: CASSYPAGGRDEAFF.

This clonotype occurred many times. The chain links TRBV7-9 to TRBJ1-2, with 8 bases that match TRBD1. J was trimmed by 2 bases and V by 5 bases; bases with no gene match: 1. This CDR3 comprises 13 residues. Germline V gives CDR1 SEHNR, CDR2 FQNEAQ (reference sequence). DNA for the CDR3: TGTGCCAGCAGCAGGACAGGGAACTATGGCTACACCTTC. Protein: CASSRTGNYGYTF.

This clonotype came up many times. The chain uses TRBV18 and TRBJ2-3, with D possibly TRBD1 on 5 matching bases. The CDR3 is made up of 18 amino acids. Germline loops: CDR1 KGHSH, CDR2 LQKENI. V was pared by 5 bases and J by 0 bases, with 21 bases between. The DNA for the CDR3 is TGTGCCAGCTCAGAGACAGTCGCCGGACGAACTAGCACAGATACGCAGTATTTT. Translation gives CASSETVAGRTSTDTQYF.

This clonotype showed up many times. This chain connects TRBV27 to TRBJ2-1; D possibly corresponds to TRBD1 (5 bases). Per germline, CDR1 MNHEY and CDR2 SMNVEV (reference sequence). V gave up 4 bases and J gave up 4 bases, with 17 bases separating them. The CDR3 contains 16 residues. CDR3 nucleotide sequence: TGTGCCAGCAGTTCCAACCACAGGACCTCTTACAATGAGCAGTTCTTC. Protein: CASSSNHRTSYNEQFF.

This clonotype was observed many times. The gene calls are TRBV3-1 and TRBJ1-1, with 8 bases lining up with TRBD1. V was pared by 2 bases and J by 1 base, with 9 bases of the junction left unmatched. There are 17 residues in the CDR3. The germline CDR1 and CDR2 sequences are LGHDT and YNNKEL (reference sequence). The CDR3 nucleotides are TGTGCCAGCAGCCAATGGGTAAAGGGACAGGCGAACACTGAAGCTTTCTTT. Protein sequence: CASSQWVKGQANTEAFF.

The CDR3 reads CASSLLTGAYEQYF. CDR3 in DNA: TGCGCCAGCAGCTTGTTAACCGGGGCCTACGAGCAGTACTTC. V gene TRBV5-1 combines with J gene TRBJ2-7; weak D call: TRBD2 (5 bases). This CDR3 has 14 residues. The V end lost 1 base, the J end lost 2 bases, and 10 bases lay between the germline ends. Germline CDR1 and CDR2: SGHRS and YFSETQ.